One sample yielded the 28 T cell receptor beta chains listed below, sequenced in a study of PD-1 blockade in classical Hodgkin lymphoma. Repertoires were generated with immunoSEQ multiplex PCR, while TCRdb's copy carries only in-frame clones and drops some. Of 25,000 to 30,000 clones listed, about 85% were seen once; the top ten hold roughly 0.48%. The time point was: cycle 4 day 1 (C4D1), after less than seven weeks of nivolumab. Brentuximab vedotin exposure varied among the patients, all of whom had relapsed after autologous stem cell transplantation. Negative selection with magnetic separation was used to purify CD4+ T cells from thawed PBMCs. The sample in question was CD4+ T cells from blood, obtained before the fourth cycle of nivolumab. The receptors were gathered from a human donor with classical Hodgkin lymphoma.

The chain recombines TRBV19 with TRBJ1-2; TRBD1 aligns across 9 bases. This CDR3 has 13 residues. Germline trimming cut 10 bases from V and 6 bases from J; bases unmatched to any gene: 9. Per germline, CDR1 LNHDA and CDR2 SQIVND (reference sequence). The CDR3 is CATRGTGLDGYTF. In DNA, the CDR3 is TGTGCCACCAGGGGGACAGGGCTGGATGGCTACACCTTC. The full variable domain, in which reference TRBV19 and TRBJ1-2 provide the parts outside the CDR3, is DGGITQSPKYLFRKEGQNVTLSCEQNLNHDAMYWYRQDPGQGLRLIYYSQIVNDFQKGDIAEGYSVSREKKESFPLTVTSAQKNPTAFYLCATRGTGLDGYTFGSGTRLTVV.

V is TRBV7-9 and J is TRBJ2-7, with 11 bases fitting TRBD1. This CDR3 has 14 residues. CDR1 and CDR2 (germline): SEHNR, FQNEAQ (reference sequence). J gave up 6 bases and V 3 bases, and 4 bases lay outside the gene matches. CDR3 DNA sequence: TGTGCCAGCAGCTTCGGGACAGGGGGTGGCGAGCAGTACTTC. Amino acids: CASSFGTGGGEQYF.

V is TRBV7-9 and J is TRBJ1-5; possibly TRBD1 for D (5 bases). CDR1 is SEHNR, CDR2 FQNEAQ, per germline (reference sequence). The length of the CDR3 is 13 residues. Trimming cost V 1 base and J 5 bases, with 6 bases left between them. In DNA, the CDR3 is TGTGCCAGCAGCTTAGGGGGCGATCAGCCCCAGCATTTT. Translating it yields CASSLGGDQPQHF.

The chain combines TRBV14 with TRBJ2-1; no clear D gene. Germline V CDR1 and CDR2: SGHDN, FVKESK. V lost 2 bases and J 5 bases, leaving 13 bases between the germline ends. This CDR3 is 15 amino acids long. The CDR3 bases are TGTGCCAGCAGCCAATTATCCTGGTACGACAATGAGCAGTTCTTC. Translation gives CASSQLSWYDNEQFF.

This clone was detected a few times. V usage is TRBV10-3 and J usage is TRBJ1-1; TRBD1 aligns across 9 bases. Germline CDR1 ENHRY, CDR2 SYGVKD. V was pared by 6 bases and J by 11 bases, with 13 bases of the junction left unmatched. The CDR3 sequence is 14 residues long. The CDR3: CAISGTGILSTAFF. The CDR3 DNA reads as TGTGCCATCAGCGGGACAGGGATTCTCAGCACGGCTTTCTTT.

Written as DNA, the CDR3 is TGTGCCAGTAGGGGGCGAGACAATCAGCCCCAGCATTTT. Translated: CASRGRDNQPQHF. J is TRBJ1-5 and V is TRBV19, with D possibly being TRBD1 (5 bases). Trimming cost V 6 bases and J 3 bases, with 9 bases left between them. The CDR3 is 13 amino acids. CDR1 is LNHDA, CDR2 SQIVND, per germline (reference sequence). Complete variable domain (other parts from reference TRBV19 and TRBJ1-5): DGGITQSPKYLFRKEGQNVTLSCEQNLNHDAMYWYRQDPGQGLRLIYYSQIVNDFQKGDIAEGYSVSREKKESFPLTVTSAQKNPTAFYLCASRGRDNQPQHFGDGTRLSIL.

V gene TRBV4-1 combines with J gene TRBJ2-3; tentative D call: TRBD2 (5 bases). Trimming took 4 bases from V and 7 from J, leaving 12 bases between them. From germline, CDR1 is MGHRA and CDR2 YSYEKL. The CDR3 covers 13 residues. The CDR3: CASSPDNGNTQYF. The CDR3 coding sequence is TGCGCCAGCAGCCCCGACAACGGGAATACGCAGTATTTT.

This sequence joins TRBV15 and TRBJ2-1; 7 bases map to TRBD2. The germline V gene has CDR1 LNHNV and CDR2 YYDKDF (reference sequence). V trimming: 4 bases; J trimming: 7 bases; junction bases outside the gene matches: 10. The CDR3 totals 15 residues. For the CDR3, the DNA is TGTGCCACCAGCACCCGGGAGGCCGGGAGGAATGAGCAGTTCTTC. Amino acid sequence: CATSTREAGRNEQFF.

The chain employs TRBV28 and TRBJ2-7, with D possibly being TRBD1 (6 bases). CDR1 MDHEN and CDR2 SYDVKM come from the germline V gene. Trimming cost V 3 bases and J 0 bases, with 9 bases left between them. The CDR3 sequence is 14 residues long. Here the CDR3 DNA reads TGTGCCAGCAGTTTGAGGGGGAACTCCTACGAGCAGTACTTC. Protein sequence: CASSLRGNSYEQYF.

The V call is TRBV28, the J call TRBJ2-3, with a weak D call TRBD2 (7 bases). The CDR3 is made up of 16 amino acids. Germline V CDR1 and CDR2: MDHEN, SYDVKM. Trimming removed 1 base at V and 2 bases at J, with 13 bases between. The CDR3 DNA sequence: TGTGCCAGCAGTTTATATGGCGGGGGCCCCACAGATACGCAGTATTTT. Residues: CASSLYGGGPTDTQYF. Full variable domain (outside the CDR3, taken from reference TRBV28 and TRBJ2-3): DVKVTQSSRYLVKRTGEKVFLECVQDMDHENMFWYRQDPGLGLRLIYFSYDVKMKEKGDIPEGYSVSREKKERFSLILESASTNQTSMYLCASSLYGGGPTDTQYFGPGTRLTVL.

The CDR3 is CASSEIGGPNEQFF. DNA for the CDR3: TGTGCCAGCAGTGAGATCGGTGGGCCCAATGAGCAGTTCTTC. The chain is built from TRBV6-1 and TRBJ2-1; no firm D call. The CDR3 is 14 amino acids. Germline V gene sequence: CDR1 MNHNS, CDR2 SASEGT. V was shortened by 3 bases and J by 6 bases, with 12 bases between the two germline ends.

CDR3 loop: CASRKTGGYEQYF. The CDR3 DNA sequence: TGTGCCAGCAGGAAGACAGGGGGGTACGAGCAGTACTTC. The V gene is TRBV6-1, the J gene TRBJ2-5; 9 positions match TRBD1. Gene TRBJ2-7 matches the end of the DNA better, so the J call may be wrong. This CDR3 spans 13 amino acids. Germline V gene data show CDR1 as MNHNS and CDR2 as SASEGT.

The chain uses TRBV19 and TRBJ2-7; D call uncertain. The V end was cut by 6 bases, the J end by 1 base, with 10 bases between. Looked up from germline, CDR1 is LNHDA and CDR2 is SQIVND (reference sequence). The CDR3 has 13 residues. DNA for the CDR3: TGTGCCAGTAGACAGACGGGTTCCTACGAGCAGTACTTC. It encodes CASRQTGSYEQYF.

The CDR3 DNA sequence: TGTGCCAGCAGCCAAGCGGGGTCTCTCACAGATACGCAGTATTTT. It yields the protein CASSQAGSLTDTQYF. The chain employs TRBV28 and TRBJ2-3, with 7 bases that match TRBD2. CDR3 length: 15 amino acids. V lost 6 bases to trimming and J lost 2 bases; unmatched junction nucleotides: 8. CDR1 and CDR2 from the germline V gene are MDHEN and SYDVKM.

This chain joins TRBV7-2 and TRBJ2-7; D not certain. This CDR3 spans 16 amino acids. Germline V CDR1 and CDR2: SGHTA, FQGNSA. V gave up 2 bases and J gave up 0 bases, with 14 bases separating them. This CDR3 is CASSLTWRLSSYEQYF. The DNA for the CDR3 is TGTGCCAGCAGCTTAACATGGCGGCTGAGCTCCTACGAGCAGTACTTC.

The J gene is TRBJ1-2, the V gene TRBV21-1; whether TRBD1, the table's D call, matches the DNA was not checked. TRBV21-1 is designated a pseudogene. The CDR3 length is 13 residues. The CDR3 region is CAIGTGRNYGYTF. Written as DNA, the CDR3 is TGTGCCATCGGGACAGGGCGGAACTATGGCTACACCTTC.

The rearrangement uses TRBV10-2 and TRBJ2-5; D remains unclear. V dropped 7 bases and J dropped 5 bases, with 20 bases sitting between them. Looked up from germline, CDR1 is WSHSY and CDR2 is SAAADI. CDR3 length: 15 residues. For the CDR3, the DNA is TGCGCCAGCACCTCCCTCGGCGGTCTGATGGAGACCCAGTACTTC. Translating it yields CASTSLGGLMETQYF.

The V gene is TRBV2, the J gene TRBJ2-7; tentatively, D is TRBD1 (5 bases). Germline V lookup: CDR1 SNHLY, CDR2 FYNNEI. This CDR3 spans 13 amino acids. Trimming took off 3 bases at V and 3 bases at J, with 9 bases between the two ends. The CDR3 protein is CASSEAQGYEQYF. As DNA, the CDR3 is TGTGCCAGCAGTGAGGCGCAGGGCTACGAGCAGTACTTC.

This sequence joins TRBV7-2 and TRBJ2-3; the D is unclear. V was shortened by 3 bases and J by 2 bases, with 6 bases between the two germline ends. There are 13 residues in the CDR3. Germline CDR1 and CDR2: SGHTA and FQGNSA. The chain's CDR3 is CASSFTPTDTQYF. DNA of the CDR3: TGTGCCAGCAGCTTCACCCCCACAGATACGCAGTATTTT.

The chain employs TRBV11-2 and TRBJ2-7, with TRBD1 as a possible D gene (6 bases). Trimming left V 5 bases short and J 5 bases short, with 22 bases between. Germline lookup yields CDR1 SGHAT and CDR2 FQNNGV. The CDR3 is 16 amino acids. As DNA, the CDR3 is TGTGCCAGCAGCCCTACTTCGACAGGTTGGTACCACGAGCAGTACTTC. It is translated as CASSPTSTGWYHEQYF.

The genes are TRBV5-1 and TRBJ2-6, with D perhaps assigned TRBD1 or TRBD2 (5 bases each). V lost 3 bases and J 1 base, leaving 11 bases between the germline ends. Looked up from germline, CDR1 is SGHRS and CDR2 is YFSETQ. CDR3 length equals 16 residues. CDR3 nucleotides: TGCGCCAGCAGCTCGGGACGGTCTTCTGGGGCCAACGTCCTGACTTTC. This translates into CASSSGRSSGANVLTF.

The chain links TRBV4-1 to TRBJ2-2; maybe TRBD1 (5 bases). The V end lost 1 base, the J end lost 6 bases, and 12 bases lay between the germline ends. In germline, CDR1 is MGHRA, CDR2 YSYEKL. The CDR3 sequence is 15 residues long. The CDR3 DNA reads as TGCGCCAGCAGCCAAGGGACACAAAGTTCCGGGGAGCTGTTTTTT. This encodes CASSQGTQSSGELFF.

The CDR3 DNA follows: TGTGCCACCAGCCCTCAGGGGGTTTTAACTGAAGCTTTCTTT. Its translation: CATSPQGVLTEAFF. The chain recombines TRBV15 with TRBJ1-1; 7 bases align to TRBD1. This CDR3 contains 14 residues. Trimming took 5 bases from V and 5 from J; bases not matched to a gene: 8. The germline V gene encodes CDR1 LNHNV and CDR2 YYDKDF (reference sequence).

The V and J genes are TRBV6-1 and TRBJ2-3; D is undetermined. The CDR3 runs 15 residues. The germline gives CDR1 MNHNS, CDR2 SASEGT. Trimming took 2 bases from V and 0 from J, leaving 9 bases between them. CDR3 DNA sequence: TGTGCCAGCAGTGAACGCGGCAGCAGCACAGATACGCAGTATTTT. This encodes CASSERGSSTDTQYF.

V is TRBV11-2 and J is TRBJ1-2; TRBD1 is a possible D gene (5 bases). Trimming pared 1 base from V and 2 bases from J, leaving 11 bases between. Germline loops: CDR1 SGHAT, CDR2 FQNNGV. CDR3 length: 15 amino acids. This CDR3 is CASSLGDYRNYGYTF. Written as DNA, the CDR3 is TGTGCCAGCAGCTTAGGAGACTACAGGAACTATGGCTACACCTTC.

J is TRBJ2-1 and V is TRBV11-1; no clear D. V gave up 4 bases and J gave up 3 bases, with 13 bases separating them. Germline V gene lookup returns CDR1 SGHAT and CDR2 FQDESV (reference sequence). This CDR3 spans 15 amino acids. This CDR3 is CASSSSPHIYNEQFF. CDR3 bases: TGTGCCAGCAGCTCAAGCCCCCATATCTACAATGAGCAGTTCTTC.

The genes are TRBV27 and TRBJ2-3; TRBD1 agrees at 7 bases. The junction had 6 bases not matched to a gene; V was cut back by 5 bases and J by 4 bases. Germline V CDR1 and CDR2: MNHEY, SMNVEV (reference sequence). This CDR3 comprises 14 residues. DNA for the CDR3: TGTGCCAGCAGTAGACAGGGTTTGGCAGATACGCAGTATTTT. Its protein is CASSRQGLADTQYF.

The chain recombines TRBV19 with TRBJ1-1, with D possibly matching TRBD1 (6 bases). CDR1 and CDR2 from the germline V gene are LNHDA and SQIVND (reference sequence). Trimming took 5 bases from V and 4 from J, leaving 11 bases between them. This CDR3 has 13 residues. Here the CDR3 reads CASSPQTGTEAFF. The CDR3 DNA follows: TGTGCCAGTAGTCCCCAGACAGGCACTGAAGCTTTCTTT.